This T cell receptor beta chain comes out of a study of blood T cell repertoires in COVID-19. As handled by the study authors: Researchers report that nucleated cell counts were estimated from reference gene primer amplification. Profiling relied on immunoSEQ multiplex PCR, and the TCRdb table lists in-frame clones only, not all of them. V and J calls and clone size are given by that table; D and trimming were obtained from the DNA. This table holds approximately 230,000 clones, about 79% found once. V lost 5 bases and J lost 2; bases outside the gene matches: 8. This CDR3 has 15 amino acids. Germline values: CDR1 SGDLS, CDR2 YYNGEE.

Input material: peripheral blood. The rearrangement uses TRBV9 and TRBJ2-3, with 7 bases identical to TRBD2. The clonotype comes from a man older than 75 with acute or convalescent COVID-19. The CDR3 here is CASRRRESPTDTQYF. The CDR3 nucleotides read TGTGCCAGCAGGAGGCGGGAGAGCCCCACAGATACGCAGTATTTT. The whole variable domain, filled in from reference TRBV9 and TRBJ2-3, reads DSGVTQTPKHLITATGQRVTLRCSPRSGDLSVYWYQQSLDQGLQFLIQYYNGEERAKGNILERFSAQQFPDLHSELNLSSLELGDSALYFCASRRRESPTDTQYFGPGTRLTVL.